This T cell receptor (beta chain) was profiled in a study of control samples from healthy donors and cancer patients. CDR1 LGHDT and CDR2 YNNKEL come from the germline V gene (reference sequence). Trimming removed 6 bases from V and 4 bases from J, with 12 bases in between. The CDR3 length is 13 residues. Only in-frame clones appear in the TCRdb table, and some are missing; sequencing was by immunoSEQ multiplex PCR. The table lists about 10,000 clones, about nine tenths of them singletons, with 20% to 25% in the top ten. V gene TRBV3-1 (or the pseudogene TRBV3-2) combines with J gene TRBJ2-5; D is perhaps TRBD2 (5 bases). The specimen sequenced was PBMCs. The source of this sequence is a man in his 60s with colorectal cancer. CDR3 in amino acids: CASSYVRGETQYF. As DNA, the CDR3 is TGTGCCAGCAGTTACGTTCGGGGAGAGACCCAGTACTTC.